Listed below are T cell receptor beta chains from one sample, sequenced in a study of T cell repertoires in cytomegalovirus infection. Via MiXCR, TCRdb re-called the reads, giving one row per CDR3 protein. This sample has nearly 650,000 distinct CDR3 sequences, with about 24% found just once. The sample comprised CD8+ T cells from PBMCs. The receptors shown here come from a human donor in good health (CMV status not recorded). Some clones in this sample may be carry-over from other donors' samples. CDR3s include the opening cysteine and the closing phenylalanine or tryptophan. Each record gives: CDR3 protein, CDR3 DNA, V gene, clone size, CDR3 length, J gene, D gene. A D gene is named only where the DNA matches it firmly. Clone size is shown for a subset of rows, as once, few, many or a class of expanded clone.

CDR3aa: CASSLGLWWGRKETQYF
CDR3nt: TGTGCCAGCAGCTTAGGTCTTTGGTGGGGAAGGAAAGAGACCCAGTACTTC
v_gene: TRBV7-8
abundance: many
len: 17
j_gene: TRBJ2-5
d_gene: -

CDR3aa: CASRQTVGRNYGYTF
CDR3nt: TGTGCCAGCAGACAAACCGTAGGGAGGAACTATGGCTACACCTTC
v_gene: TRBV28
abundance: -
len: 15
j_gene: TRBJ1-2
d_gene: -

CDR3aa: CASSLASGGNIQYF
CDR3nt: TGCGCCAGCAGCTTGGCTAGCGGGGGAAACATTCAGTACTTC
v_gene: TRBV5-1
abundance: few
len: 14
j_gene: TRBJ2-4
d_gene: TRBD2

CDR3aa: CASKQAGANTEAFF
CDR3nt: TGCGCCAGCAAACAGGCGGGGGCAAACACTGAAGCTTTCTTT
v_gene: TRBV10-2
abundance: many
len: 14
j_gene: TRBJ1-1
d_gene: -

CDR3aa: CSAKGKWSNQPQHF
CDR3nt: TGCAGTGCTAAGGGCAAATGGAGCAATCAGCCCCAGCATTTT
v_gene: TRBV20-1
abundance: -
len: 14
j_gene: TRBJ1-5
d_gene: -

CDR3aa: CSARARQGASDIQYF
CDR3nt: TGCAGTGCTAGAGCTCGGCAGGGGGCAAGTGACATTCAGTACTTC
v_gene: TRBV20-1
abundance: few
len: 15
j_gene: TRBJ2-4
d_gene: TRBD1

CDR3aa: CASSSSGQGAYNEQFF
CDR3nt: TGTGCCAGCAGCTCGTCGGGACAGGGGGCCTACAATGAGCAGTTCTTC
v_gene: TRBV11-3
abundance: -
len: 16
j_gene: TRBJ2-1
d_gene: TRBD1

CDR3aa: CASSLVAESYGYTF
CDR3nt: TGTGCCAGCAGCTTAGTGGCAGAGAGCTATGGCTACACCTTC
v_gene: TRBV7-6
abundance: -
len: 14
j_gene: TRBJ1-2
d_gene: -

CDR3aa: CASSPQGARETQYF
CDR3nt: TGTGCCAGCAGTCCTCAGGGGGCTCGTGAGACCCAGTACTTC
v_gene: TRBV6-1
abundance: many
len: 14
j_gene: TRBJ2-5
d_gene: TRBD1

CDR3aa: CASSLVEGLDNSPLHF
CDR3nt: TGCGCCAGCAGCTTGGTAGAGGGTTTAGATAATTCACCCCTCCACTTT
v_gene: TRBV5-1
abundance: -
len: 16
j_gene: TRBJ1-6
d_gene: -

CDR3aa: CASSYVGGTEAFF
CDR3nt: TGTGCCAGCAGTTACGTAGGGGGCACTGAAGCTTTCTTT
v_gene: TRBV6-5
abundance: few
len: 13
j_gene: TRBJ1-1
d_gene: -

CDR3aa: CATSRETSGFFREQYF
CDR3nt: TGTGCCACCAGCAGAGAGACCAGCGGGTTCTTTCGAGAGCAGTACTTC
v_gene: TRBV15
abundance: -
len: 16
j_gene: TRBJ2-7
d_gene: -